These 20 T cell receptor beta chains were sequenced from one sample in a study of blood T cell repertoires in COVID-19. Using immunoSEQ multiplex PCR, the repertoire was profiled, and TCRdb retains in-frame clones only, with some absent. The sample has around 100,000 clones; around four fifths are singletons. The specimen sequenced was peripheral blood. Receptor source: a middle-aged man with active or convalescent COVID-19.

Notes on this clone: One end of the junction varies from germline; a read error may be responsible. The V call is TRBV4-1, the J call TRBJ1-5, with D possibly TRBD1 on 6 matching bases. This CDR3 is 15 amino acids long. Germline-derived CDR1 and CDR2 are MGHRA and YSYEKL. The CDR3 sequence: CASSEDRQAYQPQHF. The CDR3, as DNA: TGCGCCAGCAGCGAAGACAGACAGGCCTATCAGCCCCAGCATTTT.

The J gene is TRBJ1-5, the V gene TRBV19; tentative D call: TRBD1 (6 bases). Germline V gives CDR1 LNHDA, CDR2 SQIVND (reference sequence). This CDR3 region has 16 residues. Trimming pared 5 bases from V and 1 base from J, leaving 15 bases between. The CDR3 DNA is TGTGCCAGTAGTCCGCGTCCCGGGACAAGCAATCAGCCCCAGCATTTT. The encoded protein is CASSPRPGTSNQPQHF. Supplemented by reference TRBV19 and TRBJ1-5, the full variable domain reads DGGITQSPKYLFRKEGQNVTLSCEQNLNHDAMYWYRQDPGQGLRLIYYSQIVNDFQKGDIAEGYSVSREKKESFPLTVTSAQKNPTAFYLCASSPRPGTSNQPQHFGDGTRLSIL.

This chain connects TRBV5-1 to TRBJ2-5; 7 nucleotides match TRBD2. This CDR3 region has 13 residues. With V trimmed by 2 bases and J by 5 bases, 3 bases remained unmatched. Per germline, CDR1 SGHRS and CDR2 YFSETQ. The CDR3: CASSFLSGETQYF. CDR3 nucleotide sequence: TGCGCCAGCAGCTTTCTTAGCGGGGAGACCCAGTACTTC. The full variable domain, its missing parts supplied by reference TRBV5-1 and TRBJ2-5, is KAGVTQTPRYLIKTRGQQVTLSCSPISGHRSVSWYQQTPGQGLQFLFEYFSETQRNKGNFPGRFSGRQFSNSRSEMNVSTLELGDSALYLCASSFLSGETQYFGPGTRLLVL.

The chain uses TRBV29-1 and TRBJ2-5; perhaps TRBD1 as D (5 bases). The germline V gene encodes CDR1 SQVTM and CDR2 ANQGSEA. V dropped 0 bases and J dropped 5 bases, with 16 bases sitting between them. The length of the CDR3 is 15 residues. This chain's CDR3 is CSVEDRNRLGETQYF. The CDR3 DNA reads as TGCAGCGTTGAAGATCGGAACAGGTTGGGGGAGACCCAGTACTTC.

The rearrangement links TRBV2 to TRBJ2-3, with 7 nucleotides matching TRBD2. Trimming at V came to 9 bases and at J to 6 bases, leaving 9 bases not matched to a gene. Germline CDR1 is SNHLY and CDR2 is FYNNEI. CDR3 length: 13 amino acids. The CDR3 region is CARFRDYQDTQYF. In nucleotides, the CDR3 is TGTGCCAGATTCCGGGACTACCAGGATACGCAGTATTTT.

J is TRBJ2-3 and V is TRBV25-1; no reliable D call. The germline V and J ends were trimmed by 1 base and 6 bases, with 20 bases remaining between them. The CDR3 length is 17 residues. Per germline, CDR1 MGHDK and CDR2 SYGVNS. CDR3 DNA: TGTGCCAGCAGTGAATTTGGTGCCGGTAATTTGATGGATACGCAGTATTTT. Translated, it gives CASSEFGAGNLMDTQYF.

This clone is a singleton in its sample. The chain links TRBV11-2 to TRBJ1-5; the D is unclear. From germline, CDR1 is SGHAT and CDR2 FQNNGV. The CDR3 totals 14 residues. V lost 9 bases and J 7 bases, leaving 19 bases between the germline ends. The CDR3 coding sequence is TGTGCCAGGATCTGGAGGGAGGTGATGCAGCCCCAGCATTTT. Its translation is CARIWREVMQPQHF.

The chain uses TRBV6-6 and TRBJ1-3; perhaps TRBD1 as D (5 bases). Looked up from germline, CDR1 is MNHNY and CDR2 is SVGAGI (reference sequence). The ends were cut back, 1 base at V and 2 bases at J, with 9 bases in the middle. This CDR3 has 15 amino acids. The CDR3 sequence: CASSYWDSPGNTIYF. The CDR3 coding sequence is TGTGCCAGCAGTTACTGGGACTCTCCTGGAAACACCATATATTTT.

The chain couples TRBV29-1 to TRBJ1-1, with D maybe TRBD1 (6 bases). From germline, CDR1 is SQVTM and CDR2 ANQGSEA. The CDR3 is made up of 12 amino acids. The V and J ends lost 6 bases and 0 bases respectively, with 8 bases between them. The CDR3 region has the DNA TGCAGCGTGGACAGCATGAACACTGAAGCTTTCTTT. Translating it yields CSVDSMNTEAFF.

The chain joins TRBV4-1 to TRBJ2-3, with TRBD2 identical over 8 bases. CDR1 is MGHRA, CDR2 YSYEKL, per germline. The J segment lost 3 bases and the V segment lost 3 bases, leaving 8 bases of the junction unmatched. The CDR3 has 16 residues. CDR3 region: CASSQLGRVETDTQYF. The CDR3 DNA follows: TGCGCCAGCAGCCAGCTCGGGAGGGTGGAGACAGATACGCAGTATTTT.

This chain's CDR3 is CASSGGDRSGNTIYF. The CDR3 nucleotides are TGTGCCAGCAGCGGGGGGGATCGCTCTGGAAACACCATATATTTT. This chain joins TRBV9 and TRBJ1-3; TRBD1 is a possible D gene (5 bases). This CDR3 comprises 15 residues. Trimming took off 3 bases at V and 0 bases at J, with 10 bases between the two ends. Germline CDR1 reads SGDLS; CDR2 reads YYNGEE.

In this sample, this clone turned up once. CDR3 protein: CATSRDLGQGGEAFF. CDR3 DNA sequence: TGTGCCACCAGCAGAGATCTCGGACAGGGGGGTGAAGCTTTCTTT. The chain has TRBV15 and TRBJ1-1; 10 bases agree with TRBD1. This CDR3 has 15 residues. Losses at the gene ends were 0 bases for V and 7 bases for J; bases not matched to a gene: 5. In germline, CDR1 is LNHNV, CDR2 YYDKDF (reference sequence).

V is TRBV5-1 and J is TRBJ2-5, with 10 positions matching TRBD1. V was pared by 1 base and J by 9 bases, with 15 bases of the junction left unmatched. The CDR3 spans 17 residues. Germline V gene sequence: CDR1 SGHRS, CDR2 YFSETQ. The CDR3 spells CASSLTGTGVLTEAQYF. Written as DNA, the CDR3 is TGCGCCAGCAGCTTGACCGGGACAGGGGTACTAACGGAGGCCCAGTACTTC.

The chain carries TRBV5-1 and TRBJ1-1; D possibly corresponds to TRBD1 (5 bases). This CDR3 comprises 16 residues. V was pared by 1 base and J by 4 bases, with 17 bases between. Per the germline V gene, CDR1 is SGHRS and CDR2 is YFSETQ. CDR3 sequence: CASSLWQQDGSTEAFF. Written as DNA, the CDR3 is TGCGCCAGCAGCTTGTGGCAACAGGACGGGAGCACTGAAGCTTTCTTT.

The chain has TRBV2 and TRBJ1-1; D remains unclear. V was trimmed by 5 bases and J by 8 bases, leaving 12 bases between them. This CDR3 spans 12 amino acids. Germline values: CDR1 SNHLY, CDR2 FYNNEI. CDR3 nucleotides: TGTGCCAGCAGTCCTGCGACCGGGGAAGCTTTCTTT. Its protein is CASSPATGEAFF.

The gene calls are TRBV9 and TRBJ2-2; the match to TRBD2 covers 9 bases. This CDR3 has 15 residues. Losses at the gene ends were 0 bases for V and 4 bases for J; bases not matched to a gene: 1. The germline CDR1 and CDR2 sequences are SGDLS and YYNGEE. CDR3 in amino acids: CASSVVLAGTGELFF. The DNA for the CDR3 is TGTGCCAGCAGCGTAGTACTAGCGGGCACCGGGGAGCTGTTTTTT.

This chain uses TRBV5-1 with TRBJ1-6; TRBD1 agrees at 8 bases. This CDR3 is built from 16 residues. J gave up 9 bases and V 1 base, and 9 bases lay outside the gene matches. Per germline, CDR1 SGHRS and CDR2 YFSETQ. Here the CDR3 reads CASSLIGQGAGSPLHF. CDR3 sequence (DNA): TGCGCCAGCAGCTTGATCGGTCAGGGGGCCGGTTCACCCCTCCACTTT.

The V and J genes are TRBV3-1 (or the pseudogene TRBV3-2) and TRBJ1-1; no clear D gene. The V gene lost 10 bases and the J gene lost 0 bases, with 12 bases spanning the gap. The CDR3 has 13 residues. Germline CDR1 LGHDT, CDR2 YNNKEL (reference sequence). This chain's CDR3 is CATRRFMNTEAFF. The CDR3, as DNA: TGTGCCACCAGGCGATTTATGAACACTGAAGCTTTCTTT.

This clone appeared once. V usage is TRBV19 and J usage is TRBJ2-7, with D possibly being TRBD2 (6 bases). The CDR3 covers 13 residues. The germline CDR1 and CDR2 sequences are LNHDA and SQIVND (reference sequence). The V gene lost 3 bases and the J gene lost 3 bases, with 9 bases spanning the gap. The CDR3 sequence: CASSMGLDYEQYF. The DNA of the CDR3 is TGTGCCAGTAGTATGGGACTCGACTACGAGCAGTACTTC.

The chain has TRBV10-1 and TRBJ2-1, with unresolved D. The V end was cut by 3 bases, the J end by 3 bases, with 6 bases between. The CDR3 covers 13 residues. CDR1 is WNHNN and CDR2 is SYGVQD in the germline V gene (reference sequence). CDR3 region: CASSDRVYNEQFF. The CDR3 nucleotides are TGCGCCAGCAGTGATCGCGTCTACAATGAGCAGTTCTTC.